These T cell receptor beta chains were read from a single sample in a study of shared T cell receptors in the human thymus. The repertoire was sequenced with immunoSEQ multiplex PCR; TCRdb's copy has only in-frame clones and lacks some. This table has over 650,000 clones, more than 75% appearing once. These sequences were also reported in another study, on human thymus T cells.

Sequenced sample: thymocytes. These receptors all stem from a boy under two years old with a congenital heart defect. Each CDR3 is given with its conserved first and last residue. D genes are given only for firm matches.

cdr3_aa d_call j_call v_call
CASSTQGPSYNEQFF . TRBJ2-1 TRBV19
CASSQFTGYQMNTEAFF . TRBJ1-1 TRBV4-1
CASSLDLTDKNIQYF . TRBJ2-4 TRBV5-6
CASSLEGLAGGPSTGELFF TRBD2 TRBJ2-2 TRBV5-1
CASRKAGSTDTQYF TRBD2 TRBJ2-3 TRBV25-1
CASSVAWGAGELFF . TRBJ2-2 TRBV9
CATAQGRMNTEAFF . TRBJ1-1 TRBV5-5
CASSPAPTGSHYSNQPQHF . TRBJ1-5 TRBV7-2
CASSFRPSSYEQYF . . TRBV5-1
CASSLRQSTNEKLFF . TRBJ1-4 TRBV7-6
CASSIGGGRNNQPQHF . TRBJ1-5 TRBV19
CASSRTGGADGYTF TRBD1 TRBJ1-2 TRBV5-1
CASSQALRASGIAYEQYF TRBD2 TRBJ2-7 TRBV4-3
CASSVGGPRLAGGVPNEQFF TRBD2 TRBJ2-1 TRBV9
CAWRTSNDTQYF TRBD2 TRBJ2-3 TRBV30
CATSPHGRGGSYEQYF TRBD2 TRBJ2-7 TRBV15
CASSQDLARSTDTQYF . TRBJ2-3 TRBV4-3
CASSIDLPSGTGNQPQHF . TRBJ1-5 TRBV19
CASGLVFRGFYNEQFF TRBD1 TRBJ2-1 TRBV12-5
CATSRDGGGSIVEAFF . TRBJ1-1 TRBV15
CSSTRDREHCSTDTQYF TRBD1 TRBJ2-3 TRBV29-1
CASSYAPGGVGNEQFF TRBD2 TRBJ2-1 TRBV6-5
CATSSTRTGGYEQYF TRBD1 TRBJ2-7 TRBV15
CASRGARQGGYEKLFF TRBD1 TRBJ1-4 TRBV4-1
CASSFRREGSGNEQYF TRBD2 TRBJ2-7 TRBV27
CASSQPGQSYEQYF . TRBJ2-7 TRBV14
CASSPDRVQDTQYF TRBD1 TRBJ2-3 TRBV14
CASSLAILSYEQYF . TRBJ2-7 TRBV5-6
CASSSQGVPAYTAFF TRBD1 TRBJ1-1 TRBV7-9
CASSVAASGIREGSYNEQFF TRBD2 TRBJ2-1 TRBV9
CASSSATPNQAFTAYEQYF . TRBJ2-7 TRBV28
CASSLGRAGLYEQYF TRBD2 TRBJ2-7 TRBV7-9
CASSGQIDAKAQETQYF . TRBJ2-5 TRBV28
CAIRGGQGRKNTEAFF TRBD1 TRBJ1-1 TRBV10-3
CASSEADFNEKLFF . TRBJ1-4 TRBV6-1
CASSQEGKGGRWETQYF TRBD1 TRBJ2-5 TRBV4-3
CASSEGTLSSYEQYF . TRBJ2-7 TRBV5-6
CASLDTGSSYNEQFF . TRBJ2-1 TRBV12-5
CASSRTSGSYNEQFF TRBD2 TRBJ2-1 TRBV6-1
CASWDRESTDTQYF TRBD1 TRBJ2-3 TRBV6-1
CASSSRDFSYEQYF . TRBJ2-7 TRBV13
CASSPGTGGDGSPLHF TRBD1 TRBJ1-6 TRBV18
CSVHLRDSYEQYF TRBD1 TRBJ2-7 TRBV29-1
CASSKRTVWNEQFF . TRBJ2-1 TRBV6-6
CASSDRTGDTDTQYF TRBD1 TRBJ2-3 TRBV6-4
CASSYPWTGEGTEAFF TRBD1 TRBJ1-1 TRBV6-6
CASLNQGSAEAFF . TRBJ1-1 TRBV28
CASSLCIRGSSYEQYF . TRBJ2-7 TRBV28
CSVPGHGGRPNVLTF . TRBJ2-6 TRBV29-1
CASSLESGYHGYTF . TRBJ1-2 TRBV5-1
CAWPREGAGDYGYTF TRBD1 TRBJ1-2 TRBV30
CAWRHGTSGTGELFF TRBD2 TRBJ2-2 TRBV30
CASSSWTSGGSYEQYF TRBD2 TRBJ2-7 TRBV7-9
CASKYGRAAWPYEQYF . TRBJ2-7 TRBV27
CASTAVGGLGNTIYF . TRBJ1-3 TRBV7-9
CASSHPGRRPYNEQFF . TRBJ2-1 TRBV4-3
CASSARGLQETQYF . TRBJ2-5 TRBV9